These 4 T cell receptor beta chains share one sample of origin, sequenced in a study of immune cell composition in non-small cell lung cancer. Generated by immunoSEQ multiplex PCR, the TCRdb table keeps only in-frame clones and is missing some. This table has under 4,000 clones, more than 70% appearing once. The sample was lung tumor tissue. Source of these receptors: a human donor with non-small cell lung cancer.

This clone has a handful of counts. V gene TRBV11-2 combines with J gene TRBJ1-1; possible D gene TRBD1, 6 bases. V shed 4 bases and J shed 1 base, with 25 bases lying between them. CDR3 length: 19 amino acids. Germline V gene sequence: CDR1 SGHAT, CDR2 FQNNGV. The CDR3, as DNA: TGTGCCAGCAGCTACCCTCTGGACAGAACTTTAATATGGAACACTGAAGCTTTCTTT. Its translation: CASSYPLDRTLIWNTEAFF.

J is TRBJ1-1 and V is TRBV5-8; D unclear. This CDR3 has 14 residues. CDR1 is SGHTS, CDR2 YDEGEE, per germline. Trimming shortened V by 0 bases and J by 1 base, and 7 bases separated the two germline ends. This CDR3 reads CASSLETQNTEAFF. The CDR3 DNA reads as TGTGCCAGCAGCTTGGAGACACAGAACACTGAAGCTTTCTTT. The complete variable domain, with remaining parts taken from reference TRBV5-8 and TRBJ1-1, reads EAGVTQSPTHLIKTRGQQATLRCSPISGHTSVYWYQQALGLGLQFLLWYDEGEERNRGNFPPRFSGRQFPNYSSELNVNALELEDSALYLCASSLETQNTEAFFGQGTRLTVV.

The gene calls are TRBV19 and TRBJ1-1; D not resolved. The CDR3 totals 16 residues. Germline CDR1 and CDR2: LNHDA and SQIVND (reference sequence). V dropped 6 bases and J dropped 3 bases, with 20 bases sitting between them. CDR3 coding DNA: TGTGCCAGTAGAGTATTGCGGCGGGGATTTGACACTGAAGCTTTCTTT. Protein product: CASRVLRRGFDTEAFF.

This clone was recorded a few times. This chain uses TRBV5-1 with TRBJ2-5, with 9 bases fitting TRBD1. This CDR3 region has 15 residues. V trimming: 0 bases; J trimming: 2 bases; junction bases outside the gene matches: 2. Per the germline V gene, CDR1 is SGHRS and CDR2 is YFSETQ. The DNA for the CDR3 is TGCGCCAGCAGCTTGGCCGGGACAGGGCAAGAGACCCAGTACTTC. Translated, it gives CASSLAGTGQETQYF. The full variable domain, with the rest looked up from reference TRBV5-1 and TRBJ2-5, is KAGVTQTPRYLIKTRGQQVTLSCSPISGHRSVSWYQQTPGQGLQFLFEYFSETQRNKGNFPGRFSGRQFSNSRSEMNVSTLELGDSALYLCASSLAGTGQETQYFGPGTRLLVL.